This T cell receptor (beta chain) was identified during a study of a mutant IDH1 vaccine in newly diagnosed glioma. This CDR3 has 15 amino acids. Germline lookup yields CDR1 SEHNR and CDR2 FQNEAQ (reference sequence). With V trimmed by 4 bases and J by 8 bases, 10 bases remained unmatched. Sequencing was performed with immunoSEQ multiplex PCR; in TCRdb, only in-frame clones are kept and a portion is missing. Among about 94,000 clones listed, just under 90% were seen once. Time point noted: week 47, end of study. Every vaccine dose comprised 300 ug of mutant IDH1 20-mer peptide plus topical imiquimod. Donor tumors were new WHO grade 3 or 4 IDH1-mutant, ATRX-lost astrocytomas. As for this clone: Its target is not known.

The V call is TRBV7-9, the J call TRBJ1-4; 7 bases line up with TRBD1. Sample: PBMCs, taken from a glioma patient whose treatment included an IDH1 peptide vaccine. The TCR comes from a woman aged 50 to 60 with glioma. Written as DNA, the CDR3 is TGTGCCAGCAGCTCCGCAGGGGGTCTTGGGGAAAAACTGTTTTTT. Amino acids: CASSSAGGLGEKLFF.